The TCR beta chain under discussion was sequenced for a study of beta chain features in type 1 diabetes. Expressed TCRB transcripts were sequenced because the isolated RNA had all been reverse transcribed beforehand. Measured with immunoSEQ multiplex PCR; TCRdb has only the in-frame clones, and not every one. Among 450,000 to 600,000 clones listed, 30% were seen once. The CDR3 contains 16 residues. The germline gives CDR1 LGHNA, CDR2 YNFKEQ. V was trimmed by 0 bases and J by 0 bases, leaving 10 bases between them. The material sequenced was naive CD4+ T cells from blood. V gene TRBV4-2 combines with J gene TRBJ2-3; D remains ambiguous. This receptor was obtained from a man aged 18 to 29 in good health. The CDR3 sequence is CASSQESSTSTDTQYF. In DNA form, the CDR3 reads TGTGCCAGCAGCCAAGAAAGCAGTACTAGCACAGATACGCAGTATTTT.